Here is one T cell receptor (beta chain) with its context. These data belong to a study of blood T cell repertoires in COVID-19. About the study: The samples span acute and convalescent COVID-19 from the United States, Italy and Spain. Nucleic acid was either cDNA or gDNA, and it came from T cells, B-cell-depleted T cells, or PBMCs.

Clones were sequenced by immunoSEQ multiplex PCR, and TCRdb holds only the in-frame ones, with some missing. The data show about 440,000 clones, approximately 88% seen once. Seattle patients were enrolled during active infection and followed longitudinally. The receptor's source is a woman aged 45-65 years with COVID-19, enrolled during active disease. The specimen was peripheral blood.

The CDR3 is CASSSTCSRYYGYTF. CDR3 DNA: TGTGCCAGCAGCTCTACCTGTTCTCGGTACTATGGCTACACCTTC. This sequence joins TRBV11-3 and TRBJ1-2, with D unclear. CDR1 and CDR2 (germline): SGHNT, YENEEA. This CDR3 contains 15 residues. The ends were cut back, 4 bases at V and 3 bases at J, with 15 bases in the middle. The full variable domain, in which reference TRBV11-3 and TRBJ1-2 provide the parts outside the CDR3, is EAGVVQSPRYKIIEKKQPVAFWCNPISGHNTLYWYLQNLGQGPELLIRYENEEAVDDSQLPKDRFSAERLKGVDSTLKIQPAELGDSAVYLCASSSTCSRYYGYTFGSGTRLTVV.